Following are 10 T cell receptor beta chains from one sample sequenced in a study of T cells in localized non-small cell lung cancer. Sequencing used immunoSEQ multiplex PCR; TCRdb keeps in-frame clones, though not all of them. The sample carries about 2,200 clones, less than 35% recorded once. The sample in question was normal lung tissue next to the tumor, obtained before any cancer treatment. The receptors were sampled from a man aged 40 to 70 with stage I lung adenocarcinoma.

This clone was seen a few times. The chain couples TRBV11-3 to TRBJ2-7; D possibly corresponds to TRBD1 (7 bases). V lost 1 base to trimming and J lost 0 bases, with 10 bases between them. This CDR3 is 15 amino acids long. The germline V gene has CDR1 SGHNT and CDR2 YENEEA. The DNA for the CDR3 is TGTGCCAGCAGCTTAGTCCAGGGGGGCTCCTACGAGCAGTACTTC. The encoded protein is CASSLVQGGSYEQYF.

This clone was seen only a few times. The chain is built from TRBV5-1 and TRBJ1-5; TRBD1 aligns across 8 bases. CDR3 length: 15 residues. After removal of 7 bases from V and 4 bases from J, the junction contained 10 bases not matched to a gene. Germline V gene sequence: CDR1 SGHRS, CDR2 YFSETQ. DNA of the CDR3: TGCGCCAGCCAACCCGGGACAGGCAAAAATCAGCCCCAGCATTTT. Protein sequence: CASQPGTGKNQPQHF.

In DNA form, the CDR3 reads TGTGCCAGCAGCCCCCAGGGAAACTATGGCTACACCTTC. It encodes CASSPQGNYGYTF. The chain employs TRBV14 and TRBJ1-2; the D gene is possibly TRBD1 (5 bases). V lost 4 bases and J 2 bases, leaving 8 bases between the germline ends. CDR1 is SGHDN and CDR2 is FVKESK in the germline V gene. The CDR3 has 13 amino acids. Full variable domain (missing parts from reference TRBV14 and TRBJ1-2): EAGVTQFPSHSVIEKGQTVTLRCDPISGHDNLYWYRRVMGKEIKFLLHFVKESKQDESGMPNNRFLAERTGGTYSTLKVQPAELEDSGVYFCASSPQGNYGYTFGSGTRLTVV.

The DNA for the CDR3 is TGTGGGGCGGGCGGTTTAGCCAAAAACATTCAGTACTTC. It specifies CGAGGLAKNIQYF. The chain combines TRBV30 with TRBJ2-4; D might be TRBD2 (5 bases). CDR1 is GTSNPN and CDR2 is SVGIG in the germline V gene (reference sequence). The CDR3 covers 13 residues.

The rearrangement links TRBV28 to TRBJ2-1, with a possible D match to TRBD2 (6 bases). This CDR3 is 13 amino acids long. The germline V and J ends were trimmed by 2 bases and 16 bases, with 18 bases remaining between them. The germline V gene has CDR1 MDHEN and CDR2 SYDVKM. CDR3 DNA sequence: TGTGCCAGCAGTTTAGCGGGGTTGCCTATGCGATTCTTC. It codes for CASSLAGLPMRFF.

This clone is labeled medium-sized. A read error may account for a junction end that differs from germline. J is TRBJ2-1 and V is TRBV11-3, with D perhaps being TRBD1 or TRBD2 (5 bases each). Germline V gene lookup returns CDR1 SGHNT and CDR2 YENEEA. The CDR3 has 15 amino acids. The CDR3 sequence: CASSPGTTSYNEQFF. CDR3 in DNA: TGTGCTAGCAGCCCTGGGACCACCTCCTACAATGAGCAGTTCTTC.

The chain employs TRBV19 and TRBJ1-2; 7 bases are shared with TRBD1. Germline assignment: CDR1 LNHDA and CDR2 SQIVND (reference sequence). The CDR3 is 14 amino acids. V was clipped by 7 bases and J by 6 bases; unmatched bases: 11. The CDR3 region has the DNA TGTGCCAGTAAAAGGACAGGAATGTGGGATGGCTACACCTTC. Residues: CASKRTGMWDGYTF.

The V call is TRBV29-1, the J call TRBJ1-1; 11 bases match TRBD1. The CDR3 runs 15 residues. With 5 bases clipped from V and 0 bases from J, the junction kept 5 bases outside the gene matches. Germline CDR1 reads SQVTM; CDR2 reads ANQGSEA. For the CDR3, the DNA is TGCAGCGTTCGGACAGGGGGCGCAATGAACACTGAAGCTTTCTTT. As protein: CSVRTGGAMNTEAFF. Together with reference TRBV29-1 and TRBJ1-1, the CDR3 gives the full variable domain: SAVISQKPSRDICQRGTSLTIQCQVDSQVTMMFWYRQQPGQSLTLIATANQGSEATYESGFVIDKFPISRPNLTFSTLTVSNMSPEDSSIYLCSVRTGGAMNTEAFFGQGTRLTVV.

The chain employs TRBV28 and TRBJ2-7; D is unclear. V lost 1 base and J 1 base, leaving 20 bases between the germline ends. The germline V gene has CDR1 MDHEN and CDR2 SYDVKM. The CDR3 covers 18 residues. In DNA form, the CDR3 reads TGTGCCAGCAGTTTATTAAGTCAGGTGGCAGGAGCTTCCTACGAGCAGTACTTC. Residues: CASSLLSQVAGASYEQYF.

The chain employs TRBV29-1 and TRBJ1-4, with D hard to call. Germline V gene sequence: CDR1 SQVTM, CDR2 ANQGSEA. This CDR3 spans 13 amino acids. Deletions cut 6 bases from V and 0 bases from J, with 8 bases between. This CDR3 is CSVLSATNEKLFF. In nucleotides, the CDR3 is TGCAGCGTCCTCTCTGCAACTAATGAAAAACTGTTTTTT.